This T cell receptor beta chain comes out of a study of a mutant IDH1 vaccine in newly diagnosed glioma. Background on the study: The study started vaccination 4-6 weeks after radiotherapy alone, or with temozolomide cycles. Study results and limitations: Pseudoprogression seemed unrelated to changes in top peripheral T cell clonotypes.

This clone was recorded a few times. Its specificity is not known. The CDR3 is 16 amino acids. V shed 6 bases, J shed 4 bases, and the junction held 9 bases outside the gene matches. Germline CDR1 and CDR2: MNHEY and SVGAGI. The time point is: week 23, last vaccination. All doses held 300 ug of mutant IDH1 20-mer peptide, with topical imiquimod. Using immunoSEQ multiplex PCR, the repertoire was profiled, and TCRdb retains in-frame clones only, with some absent. The table lists approximately 37,000 clones, approximately 76% of them singletons. The TCR was taken from a man in his fifties or sixties with glioma. The chain employs TRBV6-5 and TRBJ2-1, with 10 nucleotides matching TRBD2. This specimen consisted of PBMCs, obtained from a glioma patient whose treatment included an IDH1 peptide vaccine. CDR3: CASSYDLAGAYNEQFF. CDR3 nucleotides: TGTGCCAGCAGCTACGACCTAGCGGGGGCTTACAATGAGCAGTTCTTC.